This T cell receptor (beta chain) stems from a study of T cell responses to AZD1222 COVID-19 vaccine. The CDR3 length is 13 residues. Germline V lookup: CDR1 LGHDT, CDR2 YNNKEL (reference sequence). V was trimmed by 3 bases and J by 6 bases, leaving 11 bases between them. TCRdb's copy holds only in-frame clones and misses some; the assay was immunoSEQ multiplex PCR. Altogether 150,000 to 200,000 clones are present, roughly 92% being singletons, with the ten largest covering about 10%. The table lists this clone with a count of one. This clonotype originated in an adult in good health. The sample was peripheral blood, taken on day 0 of AZD1222 vaccination. This chain uses TRBV3-1 (or the pseudogene TRBV3-2) with TRBJ1-1, with unresolved D. The DNA for the CDR3 is TGTGCCAGCAGCCACCGCAGCGCCTCTGAAGCTTTCTTT. This codes for CASSHRSASEAFF.